The 23 T cell receptor beta chains presented below share a single source sample, sequenced in a study of T cells in Graves' hyperthyroidism and ophthalmopathy. TCR beta CDR3 regions were amplified from RNA transcripts. The primer set for the first-round RT-PCR of the TCR CDR3 was HTBI. In TCRdb, the multiplex PCR reads were re-called with MiXCR into one record per CDR3 protein. Here the sample spans about half a million distinct CDR3 sequences, roughly 20% being singletons. Sequencing was performed on blood. Source of these receptors: a man between 18 and 35 years old with Graves' hyperthyroidism.

The V and J genes are TRBV19 and TRBJ1-5; D uncertain. CDR1 and CDR2 (germline): LNHDA, SQIVND (reference sequence). This CDR3 spans 13 amino acids. The V end was cut by 3 bases, the J end by 5 bases, with 8 bases between. Here the CDR3 DNA reads TGTGCCAGTAGTATCCGGACTCATCAGCCCCAGCATTTT. Its protein is CASSIRTHQPQHF.

This clonotype was observed at least ten times. This chain connects TRBV12-3 or TRBV12-4 to TRBJ2-2; 7 positions agree with TRBD1. The V and J ends lost 4 bases and 5 bases, in that order; junction bases with no gene match: 7. The CDR3 spans 15 residues. The DNA for the CDR3 is TGTGCCAGCAGTTCCTACAGGGGAGATACCGGGGAGCTGTTTTTT. Translating it yields CASSSYRGDTGELFF.

Many counts were recorded for this clonotype. This chain joins TRBV10-3 and TRBJ1-1; no firm D call. Germline-derived CDR1 and CDR2 are ENHRY and SYGVKD. The V and J ends lost 5 bases and 5 bases respectively, with 12 bases between them. The CDR3 contains 13 residues. CDR3 in DNA: TGTGCCATCAGTAGTAAGGCTACGACTGAAGCTTTCTTT. Encoded protein: CAISSKATTEAFF.

The J gene is TRBJ2-7, the V gene TRBV11-2, with D perhaps TRBD1 (6 bases). Trimming shortened V by 6 bases and J by 6 bases, and 21 bases separated the two germline ends. Looked up from germline, CDR1 is SGHAT and CDR2 is FQNNGV. The CDR3 runs to 15 residues. The DNA of the CDR3 is TGTGCCAGCAGACCCTTAATGACAGGCCCACTCGAGCAGTACTTC. Residues: CASRPLMTGPLEQYF.

This clonotype was recorded at least ten times. V gene TRBV6-1 combines with J gene TRBJ1-1, with 10 bases aligning to TRBD1. Germline V gene data show CDR1 as MNHNS and CDR2 as SASEGT. The length of the CDR3 is 14 residues. V lost 6 bases, J lost 9 bases, and 10 bases stayed unmatched. In DNA form, the CDR3 reads TGTGCCAGCAGAGAGACAGGGGGCGCAAAGCAAGCTTTCTTT. This sequence encodes CASRETGGAKQAFF.

This clonotype was detected only a few times. The V call is TRBV28, the J call TRBJ2-6; 7 bases fit TRBD1. The CDR3 length is 18 residues. V gave up 7 bases and J gave up 0 bases; unmatched junction bases: 12. Looked up from germline, CDR1 is MDHEN and CDR2 is SYDVKM. CDR3 residues: CASNSSGGSYSGANVLTF. The CDR3 nucleotides are TGTGCCAGCAACTCTTCAGGGGGATCTTACTCTGGGGCCAACGTCCTGACTTTC. Filled out from reference TRBV28 and TRBJ2-6, the complete variable domain reads DVKVTQSSRYLVKRTGEKVFLECVQDMDHENMFWYRQDPGLGLRLIYFSYDVKMKEKGDIPEGYSVSREKKERFSLILESASTNQTSMYLCASNSSGGSYSGANVLTFGAGSRLTVL.

This clonotype has a count of ten or more. V and J are TRBV10-3 and TRBJ2-7, with D perhaps matching TRBD1 (6 bases). From germline, CDR1 is ENHRY and CDR2 SYGVKD. CDR3 length: 14 amino acids. Trimming shortened V by 6 bases and J by 2 bases, and 14 bases separated the two germline ends. The DNA of the CDR3 is TGTGCCATCAGGGGCCTGGACAGTACCTACGAGCAGTACTTC. Its protein is CAIRGLDSTYEQYF.

This clonotype has ten or more counts. The rearrangement joins TRBV28 to TRBJ1-2, with 9 bases fitting TRBD1. The V gene's germline CDR1 is MDHEN and CDR2 SYDVKM. The CDR3 loop spans 16 amino acids. With V trimmed by 7 bases and J by 7 bases, 16 bases remained unmatched. CDR3 sequence: CASKATGQGMRSGYTF. The CDR3 DNA reads TGTGCCAGCAAGGCTACGGGACAGGGAATGAGGAGTGGCTACACCTTC.

With respect to this clonotype: An end of the junction differs from the germline gene, which may be a read error. The DNA for the CDR3 is TGTGCCAGCAACTTAGCCGGACTAGCGGGGACCGGGGAGCTGTTTTTT. Translation: CASNLAGLAGTGELFF. The rearrangement uses TRBV7-2 and TRBJ2-2; 12 positions agree with TRBD2. Germline V gene sequence: CDR1 SGHTA, CDR2 FQGNSA. The CDR3 consists of 16 residues.

This clonotype has at least ten counts. This rearrangement joins TRBV6-5 to TRBJ1-3; tentatively, D is TRBD1 (5 bases). The CDR3 covers 13 residues. V was pared by 0 bases and J by 9 bases, with 9 bases between. Germline values: CDR1 MNHEY, CDR2 SVGAGI. The CDR3 is CASSYSMGGTIYF. The CDR3 DNA sequence: TGTGCCAGCAGTTACTCCATGGGGGGCACCATATATTTT.

The chain is built from TRBV15 and TRBJ2-5; TRBD2 matches 9 bases. Germline lookup yields CDR1 LNHNV and CDR2 YYDKDF (reference sequence). V lost 0 bases to trimming and J lost 5 bases; unmatched junction nucleotides: 10. This CDR3 contains 17 residues. CDR3 amino acids: CATSRDFAGGPWETQYF. The CDR3 DNA follows: TGTGCCACCAGCAGAGATTTCGCGGGGGGGCCGTGGGAGACCCAGTACTTC.

This clonotype appeared many times. The chain links TRBV5-1 to TRBJ2-7, with 8 positions matching TRBD2. The CDR3 is 14 amino acids. V was pared by 2 bases and J by 6 bases, with 7 bases of the junction left unmatched. CDR1 and CDR2 (germline): SGHRS, YFSETQ. The CDR3: CASSFPGTRSEQYF. Here the CDR3 DNA reads TGCGCCAGCAGCTTCCCCGGGACTAGGTCCGAGCAGTACTTC. The complete variable domain, with remaining parts taken from reference TRBV5-1 and TRBJ2-7, reads KAGVTQTPRYLIKTRGQQVTLSCSPISGHRSVSWYQQTPGQGLQFLFEYFSETQRNKGNFPGRFSGRQFSNSRSEMNVSTLELGDSALYLCASSFPGTRSEQYFGPGTRLTVT.

This clonotype was recorded at least ten times. The genes are TRBV13 and TRBJ2-7; D is uncertain. The germline V gene has CDR1 PRHDT and CDR2 FYEKMQ (reference sequence). The CDR3 is 13 residues long. V shed 2 bases and J shed 2 bases, with 7 bases lying between them. The CDR3 sequence: CASSLQPAYEQYF. CDR3 in DNA: TGTGCCAGCAGCTTACAACCTGCCTACGAGCAGTACTTC. Full variable domain (remainder filled in from reference TRBV13 and TRBJ2-7): AAGVIQSPRHLIKEKRETATLKCYPIPRHDTVYWYQQGPGQDPQFLISFYEKMQSDKGSIPDRFSAQQFSDYHSELNMSSLELGDSALYFCASSLQPAYEQYFGPGTRLTVT.

The J gene is TRBJ2-7, the V gene TRBV28, with D perhaps TRBD1 (6 bases). CDR1 and CDR2 from the germline V gene are MDHEN and SYDVKM. V lost 6 bases and J 2 bases, leaving 17 bases between the germline ends. This CDR3 comprises 15 residues. The CDR3 region is CASRPRGDFPYEQYF. The DNA of the CDR3 is TGTGCCAGCAGACCCAGGGGCGATTTTCCCTACGAGCAGTACTTC.

This clonotype was seen many times. The V gene is TRBV6-1, the J gene TRBJ2-5, with TRBD2 matching 13 bases. The V gene end was trimmed by 4 bases and the J gene end by 5 bases; junction bases not matched to a gene: 4. Germline V gene sequence: CDR1 MNHNS, CDR2 SASEGT. The CDR3 has 15 residues. For the CDR3, the DNA is TGTGCCAGCAGTGGTTGGACTAGCGGGGGTGAGACCCAGTACTTC. Residues: CASSGWTSGGETQYF.

This clonotype was recorded at least ten times. This chain links TRBV27 with TRBJ2-7; 11 bases line up with TRBD1. Germline loops: CDR1 MNHEY, CDR2 SMNVEV (reference sequence). V shed 3 bases and J 7 bases; nucleotides not matched to a gene: 2. This CDR3 is 13 amino acids long. The CDR3 DNA is TGTGCCAGCAGTTTTGGGACAGGGGGTGAGCAGTACTTC. It yields the protein CASSFGTGGEQYF.

This chain uses TRBV12-3 or TRBV12-4 with TRBJ1-5, with 8 bases aligning to TRBD1. The J segment lost 8 bases and the V segment lost 3 bases, leaving 12 bases of the junction unmatched. The CDR3 length is 16 residues. CDR3 coding DNA: TGTGCCAGCAGTTTGGAACTCCGACAGGGGCTAGAGCCCCAGCATTTT. Translation: CASSLELRQGLEPQHF.

This clonotype was detected many times. The chain joins TRBV6-5 to TRBJ2-5, with D possibly TRBD2 on 5 matching bases. V was cut by 0 bases and J by 5 bases, with 13 bases left in between. The germline V gene has CDR1 MNHEY and CDR2 SVGAGI. The CDR3 runs to 15 residues. The CDR3 region is CASSYSTGISETQYF. The CDR3 region has the DNA TGTGCCAGCAGTTACTCGACCGGGATTAGTGAGACCCAGTACTTC.

This clonotype was counted ten times or more. The chain has TRBV19 and TRBJ1-5, with D unclear. Germline V lookup: CDR1 LNHDA, CDR2 SQIVND (reference sequence). This CDR3 is built from 13 residues. V was pared by 5 bases and J by 7 bases, with 12 bases between. The CDR3 DNA follows: TGTGCCAGTAGTGGCGGGGTGGGCCAGCCCCAGCATTTT. Its translation: CASSGGVGQPQHF.

This clonotype was picked up many times. The chain carries TRBV24-1 and TRBJ1-2; 7 bases align to TRBD1. The CDR3 is made up of 14 amino acids. J lost 8 bases, V lost 4 bases, and 9 bases had no gene match. Germline lookup yields CDR1 KGHDR and CDR2 SFDVKD. The CDR3 DNA follows: TGTGCCACCAGTGACTCCGACAGGGCCGGCGGCTACACCTTC. It yields the protein CATSDSDRAGGYTF.

As concerns this clonotype: Likely a read error: the CDR3 ends without its conserved phenylalanine or tryptophan. CDR3 residues: CASSYSQGTEQYD. The CDR3 region has the DNA TGTGCCAGCAGTTACTCGCAGGGGACCGAGCAGTACGAC. V and J are TRBV6-5 and TRBJ2-7; D may be TRBD1 (6 bases). The length of the CDR3 is 13 residues. The V end was cut by 0 bases, the J end by 6 bases, with 9 bases between. Germline loops: CDR1 MNHEY, CDR2 SVGAGI.

This clonotype was counted ten times or more. The chain links TRBV12-3 or TRBV12-4 to TRBJ2-4; a possible D gene is TRBD1 (6 bases). This CDR3 spans 16 amino acids. Trimming removed 5 bases from V and 1 base from J, with 15 bases in between. CDR3 residues: CASSPRGRGAKNIQYF. CDR3 sequence (DNA): TGTGCCAGCAGTCCCCGGGGCAGGGGTGCCAAAAACATTCAGTACTTC.

This clonotype has a count of ten or more. The chain recombines TRBV5-1 with TRBJ2-5; D not resolved. Trimming stripped 0 bases from V and 5 bases from J, with 17 bases between. The CDR3 length is 16 residues. Looked up from germline, CDR1 is SGHRS and CDR2 is YFSETQ. In DNA form, the CDR3 reads TGCGCCAGCAGCTTGGGCACGGCGCCAAACCGGGAGACCCAGTACTTC. Its protein is CASSLGTAPNRETQYF.